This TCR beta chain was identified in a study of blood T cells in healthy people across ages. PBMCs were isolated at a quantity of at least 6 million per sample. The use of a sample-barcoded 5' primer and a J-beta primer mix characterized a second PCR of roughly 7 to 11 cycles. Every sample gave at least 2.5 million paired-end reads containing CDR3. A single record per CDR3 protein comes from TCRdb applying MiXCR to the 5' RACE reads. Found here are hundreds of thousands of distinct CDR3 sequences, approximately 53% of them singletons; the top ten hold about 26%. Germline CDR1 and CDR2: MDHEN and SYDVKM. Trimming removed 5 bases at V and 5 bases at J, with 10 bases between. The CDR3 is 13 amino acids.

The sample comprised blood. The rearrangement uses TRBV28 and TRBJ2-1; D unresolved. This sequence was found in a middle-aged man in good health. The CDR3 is CASSVLVHNEQFF. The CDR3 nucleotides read TGTGCCAGCAGTGTTCTTGTCCACAATGAGCAGTTCTTC.